This TCR beta chain originates from a study of cytomegalovirus exposure and HLA in healthy donors. 60 Vbeta and 13 Jbeta primers were used in PCR. Assay used: immunoSEQ multiplex PCR; TCRdb lists only in-frame clones, some missing. The sample contains 160,000 or so clones, roughly 82% of which appear only once. This CDR3 has 15 amino acids. After removal of 4 bases from V and 5 bases from J, the junction contained 6 bases not matched to a gene. Germline-derived CDR1 and CDR2 are SGHDT and YYEEEE. This clone was picked up one time. V and J are TRBV5-6 and TRBJ2-5, with 12 bases fitting TRBD1. The sequencing input was PBMCs. This receptor was identified in a man in his fifties in good health and CMV-seropositive. The CDR3 DNA follows: TGTGCCAGCAGCGTGGGACAGGGGGCCCAGGAGACCCAGTACTTC. Residues: CASSVGQGAQETQYF. Combining the CDR3 with reference TRBV5-6 and TRBJ2-5 gives the whole variable domain DAGVTQSPTHLIKTRGQQVTLRCSPKSGHDTVSWYQQALGQGPQFIFQYYEEEERQRGNFPDRFSGHQFPNYSSELNVNALLLGDSALYLCASSVGQGAQETQYFGPGTRLLVL.